The source of this T cell receptor (beta chain) is a study of blood T cell repertoires in COVID-19. TCRdb keeps only in-frame clones here, not all; method: immunoSEQ multiplex PCR. This repertoire shows roughly 230,000 clones, around nine tenths found once; its top ten account for 7% to 9%. The TCR originated in a man aged 30 to 39 in a cohort exposed to, infected with or recovered from COVID-19 (not recorded which). The source material was PBMCs or T cells enriched from blood (not recorded which).

The CDR3 loop is CATSDRMGYGYTF. The DNA for the CDR3 is TGTGCCACCAGTGACAGGATGGGCTATGGCTACACCTTC. The chain uses TRBV24-1 and TRBJ1-2; D gene uncertain. Per the germline V gene, CDR1 is KGHDR and CDR2 is SFDVKD. Trimming took off 4 bases at V and 4 bases at J, with 9 bases between the two ends. The CDR3 covers 13 residues.